This entry lists 27 T cell receptor beta chains sequenced from one sample in a study of CXCR3 chemokines and chemotherapy response in bladder cancer. MiXCR, run by TCRdb on the PCR reads, gives a single entry per CDR3 protein. The repertoire holds about 8,900 distinct CDR3 sequences, with 20% to 25% as singletons. Collection took place from a patient whose treatment included neoadjuvant chemotherapy. Receptors were obtained from a human donor with bladder cancer that did not respond to neoadjuvant chemotherapy.

In this sample, this clonotype turned up many times. The chain has TRBV20-1 and TRBJ1-4; D gene uncertain. Germline CDR1 and CDR2: DFQATT and SNEGSKA (reference sequence). Trimming took off 4 bases at V and 0 bases at J, with 9 bases between the two ends. This CDR3 spans 14 amino acids. CDR3 loop: CSATLWPTNEKLFF. CDR3 DNA: TGCAGTGCTACTTTGTGGCCAACTAATGAAAAACTGTTTTTT.

There are many counts of this clonotype. CDR3 DNA sequence: TGCGCCAGCAGTGAGTCGGGACTCTCCTACAATGAGCAGTTCTTC. The encoded protein is CASSESGLSYNEQFF. The gene calls are TRBV10-2 and TRBJ2-1; D possibly corresponds to TRBD2 (6 bases). Germline assignment: CDR1 WSHSY and CDR2 SAAADI. The CDR3 consists of 15 residues. The germline V and J ends were trimmed by 0 bases and 0 bases, with 6 bases remaining between them.

This clonotype was seen ten or more times. The rearrangement uses TRBV7-9 and TRBJ1-5; maybe TRBD1 (5 bases). Germline-derived CDR1 and CDR2 are SEHNR and FQNEAQ (reference sequence). CDR3 length equals 13 residues. V lost 2 bases to trimming and J lost 11 bases, with 13 bases between them. The CDR3 DNA follows: TGTGCCAGCAGCTTAAACGGGGGGGAGACCCAGCATTTT. Translating gives CASSLNGGETQHF.

This clonotype came up a few times. The chain combines TRBV9 with TRBJ2-3; 9 bases match TRBD2. The CDR3 covers 16 residues. Germline V gene data show CDR1 as SGDLS and CDR2 as YYNGEE. The ends lost 3 bases at V and 0 bases at J; junction bases unmatched: 5. The DNA for the CDR3 is TGTGCCAGCAGCGCGCGGGGGGGCGGGAGCACAGATACGCAGTATTTT. It translates to CASSARGGGSTDTQYF.

The gene calls are TRBV6-9 and TRBJ1-6; 7 bases are shared with TRBD1. Losses at the gene ends were 4 bases for V and 9 bases for J; bases not matched to a gene: 6. This CDR3 spans 14 amino acids. The germline V gene encodes CDR1 MNHGY and CDR2 SVAAGI. As DNA, the CDR3 is TGTGCCAGCAGTTTGCCGACAGGGCCTTCACCCCTCCACTTT. Translation: CASSLPTGPSPLHF.

The sample holds many counts of this clonotype. V is TRBV19 and J is TRBJ2-5; 9 nucleotides align to TRBD1. The V gene's germline CDR1 is LNHDA and CDR2 SQIVND (reference sequence). V lost 5 bases and J lost 5; bases outside the gene matches: 6. This CDR3 is 14 amino acids long. The CDR3 DNA reads as TGTGCCAGTAGTCCGCTAGGACAGGGGGAGACCCAGTACTTC. Protein sequence: CASSPLGQGETQYF.

This clonotype is medium-sized in the sample. J is TRBJ2-3 and V is TRBV29-1; no reliable D call. CDR3 length: 13 residues. Germline loops: CDR1 SQVTM, CDR2 ANQGSEA. Trimming removed 3 bases at V and 0 bases at J, with 7 bases between. CDR3 sequence reads: CSVDEGSTDTQYF. The CDR3 nucleotides read TGCAGCGTTGATGAAGGCAGCACAGATACGCAGTATTTT.

This clonotype was seen at least ten times. The genes are TRBV13 and TRBJ2-7; 9 bases match TRBD2. The CDR3 is 15 residues long. J was trimmed by 6 bases and V by 5 bases; bases with no gene match: 11. CDR1 PRHDT and CDR2 FYEKMQ come from the germline V gene (reference sequence). Written as DNA, the CDR3 is TGTGCCAGCAGCCCCCCGGGGGCGGGGGGGCGCGAGCAGTACTTC. This gives the protein CASSPPGAGGREQYF.

There are many counts of this clonotype. V usage is TRBV20-1 and J usage is TRBJ2-1; 7 nucleotides align to TRBD1. Looked up from germline, CDR1 is DFQATT and CDR2 is SNEGSKA (reference sequence). The V segment lost 6 bases and the J segment 15 bases; nucleotides outside the gene matches: 11. This CDR3 spans 11 amino acids. The CDR3 here is CSAPSQGVRFF. The CDR3 coding sequence is TGCAGTGCCCCGTCGCAGGGGGTCAGGTTCTTC.

For this clonotype: A far larger clone is just one base off, so this is likely a read error. This chain links TRBV10-3 with TRBJ2-5, with no clear D. CDR1 is ENHRY and CDR2 is SYGVKD in the germline V gene. V was shortened by 6 bases and J by 11 bases, with 16 bases between the two germline ends. The CDR3 loop spans 12 amino acids. In DNA form, the CDR3 reads TGTGCCATCAGACTAAACCAGAATGAGCAGTACTTC. This translates into CAIRLNQNEQYF.

Note on this clonotype: A far larger clone differs by one base, so this is likely a read error. The V call is TRBV7-4, the J call TRBJ1-6; perhaps TRBD1 as D (5 bases). V was shortened by 7 bases and J by 4 bases, with 14 bases between the two germline ends. Germline loops: CDR1 SGHVT, CDR2 SQSDAQ. CDR3 size: 15 residues. The CDR3 nucleotides are TGTGCCAGCAAGGGGCTCGGCGGATATAATTCACCCCTCCACTTT. This sequence encodes CASKGLGGYNSPLHF. Full variable domain (rest looked up from reference TRBV7-4 and TRBJ1-6): GAGVSQSPRYKVAKRGRDVALRCDSISGHVTLYWYRQTLGQGSEVLTYSQSDAQRDKSGRPSGRFSAERPERSVSTLKIQRTEQGDSAVYLCASKGLGGYNSPLHFGNGTRLTVT.

Worth noting for this clonotype: This likely came from a read error, as a far larger clone is one base away. J is TRBJ2-7 and V is TRBV5-6, with TRBD1 as a possible D gene (5 bases). In germline, CDR1 is SGHDT, CDR2 YYEEEE. The CDR3 sequence is 14 residues long. CDR3 residues: CASSSRTNSYEHYF. The CDR3, as DNA: TGTGCCAGTAGTTCTAGGACAAACTCCTACGAGCATTACTTC.

This clonotype ranks as medium-sized. V gene TRBV19 combines with J gene TRBJ2-7, with D hard to call. The CDR3 has 12 residues. V lost 7 bases, J lost 0 bases, and 7 bases lay in between. CDR1 and CDR2 (germline): LNHDA, SQIVND (reference sequence). In DNA form, the CDR3 reads TGTGCCAGTACAGTGTCCTCCTACGAGCAGTACTTC. Its translation: CASTVSSYEQYF.

This clonotype was detected many times. The chain has TRBV6-1 and TRBJ2-3, with D maybe TRBD2 (5 bases). The V end was cut by 0 bases, the J end by 4 bases, with 11 bases between. Germline CDR1 reads MNHNS; CDR2 reads SASEGT. This CDR3 region has 15 residues. The CDR3, as DNA: TGTGCCAGCAGTGAAGCGAGAGGGATTTCAGATACGCAGTATTTT. It is translated as CASSEARGISDTQYF.

This clonotype was counted many times. The V gene is TRBV7-9, the J gene TRBJ2-5, with TRBD1 matching 8 bases. Trimming took 5 bases from V and 4 from J; bases not matched to a gene: 3. This CDR3 is built from 13 residues. The V gene's germline CDR1 is SEHNR and CDR2 FQNEAQ (reference sequence). DNA of the CDR3: TGTGCCAGCAGCCAAACAGGGGGAGAGACCCAGTACTTC. Translation: CASSQTGGETQYF.

The chain couples TRBV28 to TRBJ1-4; 8 positions match TRBD1. Unmatched junction bases numbered 10, after V lost 6 bases and J lost 7 bases. This CDR3 region has 15 residues. CDR1 is MDHEN and CDR2 is SYDVKM in the germline V gene. CDR3 DNA: TGTGCCAGCAGCCCCCGCGGACAGGGACTTGAAAAACTGTTTTTT. Translated, it gives CASSPRGQGLEKLFF.

There are many counts of this clonotype. The chain links TRBV18 to TRBJ2-3, with D perhaps TRBD2 (7 bases). Trimming left V 2 bases short and J 5 bases short, with 17 bases between. This CDR3 spans 16 amino acids. Germline V gene sequence: CDR1 KGHSH, CDR2 LQKENI. In nucleotides, the CDR3 is TGTGCCAGCTCACCATCAAGGGGGGGCCTGGGAGATACGCAGTATTTT. Protein: CASSPSRGGLGDTQYF.

This clonotype is deemed medium-sized. V usage is TRBV19 and J usage is TRBJ1-1; TRBD1 matches at 7 bases. V shed 3 bases and J 1 base; nucleotides not matched to a gene: 5. From germline, CDR1 is LNHDA and CDR2 SQIVND (reference sequence). This CDR3 contains 15 residues. The CDR3 reads CASSISGTANTEAFF. CDR3 DNA: TGTGCCAGTAGTATTTCCGGGACAGCGAACACTGAAGCTTTCTTT. The whole variable domain, filled in from reference TRBV19 and TRBJ1-1, reads DGGITQSPKYLFRKEGQNVTLSCEQNLNHDAMYWYRQDPGQGLRLIYYSQIVNDFQKGDIAEGYSVSREKKESFPLTVTSAQKNPTAFYLCASSISGTANTEAFFGQGTRLTVV.

Remarks on this clonotype: A far larger clone is a single base away, which makes a read error likely. The chain combines TRBV5-6 with TRBJ2-7; no clear D. With 3 bases removed from V and 3 bases from J, the gap between germline ends came to 13 bases. In germline, CDR1 is SGHDT, CDR2 YYEEEE. The length of the CDR3 is 14 residues. The CDR3 is CASSSVRYNYEQYF. The CDR3 coding sequence is TGTGCCAGCAGCTCCGTCCGGTACAACTACGAGCAGTACTTC.

This clonotype is deemed medium-sized. J is TRBJ2-3 and V is TRBV29-1; a weak D match, TRBD2 (6 bases). V gave up 4 bases and J gave up 3 bases, with 11 bases separating them. The CDR3 loop spans 13 amino acids. Germline V gene sequence: CDR1 SQVTM, CDR2 ANQGSEA. In DNA, the CDR3 is TGCAGCGTTGGGGACTTCATTACAGATACGCAGTATTTT. Translation gives CSVGDFITDTQYF.

This clonotype was seen only once. A much larger clone differs from this one at a single base, so this may be a read error. The CDR3 region is CASSPERGVYSNQHQHF. CDR3 coding DNA: TGTGCCAGCAGCCCAGAAAGGGGGGTTTATAGCAATCAGCACCAGCATTTT. The rearrangement uses TRBV16 and TRBJ1-5, with a weak D call TRBD1 (6 bases). Germline loops: CDR1 KGHSY, CDR2 FQNENV. This CDR3 is built from 17 residues. Full variable domain (missing parts from reference TRBV16 and TRBJ1-5): GEEVAQTPKHLVRGEGQKAKLYCAPIKGHSYVFWYQQVLKNEFKFLISFQNENVFDETGMPKERFSAKCLPNSPCSLEIQATKLEDSAVYFCASSPERGVYSNQHQHFGDGTRLSIL.

In its sample, this clonotype was seen many times. This chain links TRBV14 with TRBJ2-3; no definite D call. Germline CDR1 SGHDN, CDR2 FVKESK. CDR3 length: 14 residues. V was clipped by 0 bases and J by 5 bases, with 9 bases between them. CDR3 region: CASSQDLNQDTQYF. The DNA of the CDR3 is TGTGCCAGCAGCCAAGACTTGAATCAAGATACGCAGTATTTT.

This clonotype is deemed medium-sized. This chain links TRBV19 with TRBJ1-1; D gene ambiguous. The CDR3 has 18 residues. With 6 bases removed from V and 1 base from J, the gap between germline ends came to 24 bases. The germline V gene encodes CDR1 LNHDA and CDR2 SQIVND (reference sequence). The DNA of the CDR3 is TGTGCCAGTAGAATTCGCCCCCAATCGATCCCCGCGAACACTGAAGCTTTCTTT. It specifies CASRIRPQSIPANTEAFF.

On this clonotype itself: This could be a read error, since a much larger clone is one nucleotide away. The chain uses TRBV20-1 and TRBJ1-1; TRBD1 aligns across 10 bases. CDR3 length: 16 amino acids. Germline V gene lookup returns CDR1 DFQATT and CDR2 SNEGSKA (reference sequence). The CDR3 loop is CSAIDFGTGDNTGAFF. Written as DNA, the CDR3 is TGCAGTGCTATAGACTTCGGGACAGGGGACAACACTGGAGCTTTCTTT.

This clonotype was seen a handful of times. The gene calls are TRBV28 and TRBJ1-3; D is unclear. The V end was cut by 7 bases, the J end by 2 bases, with 6 bases between. Per germline, CDR1 MDHEN and CDR2 SYDVKM. CDR3 length equals 12 residues. Here the CDR3 reads CASNEAGNTIYF. Written as DNA, the CDR3 is TGTGCCAGCAACGAAGCTGGAAACACCATATATTTT.

This clonotype occurred many times. This chain links TRBV11-2 with TRBJ1-3; 7 bases are a match to TRBD1. The trim removed 5 bases at V and 3 bases at J, leaving 10 bases unmatched. Germline CDR1 is SGHAT and CDR2 is FQNNGV. This CDR3 is 16 amino acids long. The CDR3 reads CASSPGDSRFGNTIYF. The CDR3 DNA is TGTGCCAGCAGCCCTGGGGACAGTAGGTTTGGAAACACCATATATTTT.

The CDR3 loop reads CASSLVGAGGFNEQFF. Written as DNA, the CDR3 is TGTGCCAGCAGCTTAGTTGGGGCGGGGGGTTTCAATGAGCAGTTCTTC. The chain has TRBV7-2 and TRBJ2-1; the match to TRBD2 covers 8 bases. Germline V gene data show CDR1 as SGHTA and CDR2 as FQGNSA. CDR3 size: 16 residues. J lost 6 bases, V lost 1 base, and 8 bases had no gene match.